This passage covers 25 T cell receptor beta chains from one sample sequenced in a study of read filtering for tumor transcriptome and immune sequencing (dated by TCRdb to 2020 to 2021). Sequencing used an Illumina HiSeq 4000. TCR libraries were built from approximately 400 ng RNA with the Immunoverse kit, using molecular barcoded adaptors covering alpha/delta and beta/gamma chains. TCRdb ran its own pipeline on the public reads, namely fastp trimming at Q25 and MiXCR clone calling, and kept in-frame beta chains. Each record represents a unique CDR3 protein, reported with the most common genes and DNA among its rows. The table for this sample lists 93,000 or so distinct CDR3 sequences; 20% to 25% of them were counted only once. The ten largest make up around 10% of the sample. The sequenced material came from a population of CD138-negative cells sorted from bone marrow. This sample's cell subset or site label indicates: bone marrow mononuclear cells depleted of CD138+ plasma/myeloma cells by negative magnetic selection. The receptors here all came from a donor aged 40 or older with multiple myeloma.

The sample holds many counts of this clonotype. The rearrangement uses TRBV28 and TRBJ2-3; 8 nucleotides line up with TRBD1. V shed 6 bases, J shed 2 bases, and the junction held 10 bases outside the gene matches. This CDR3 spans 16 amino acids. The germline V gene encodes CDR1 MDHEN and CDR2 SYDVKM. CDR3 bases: TGTGCCAGCAGCCCAACCGGGACAGGCTACACAGATACGCAGTATTTT. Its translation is CASSPTGTGYTDTQYF.

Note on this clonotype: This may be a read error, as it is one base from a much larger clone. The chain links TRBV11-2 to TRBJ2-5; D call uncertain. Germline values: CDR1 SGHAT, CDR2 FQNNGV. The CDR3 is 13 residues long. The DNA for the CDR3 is TGTGCCAGCAGCTTTGGTTCACAAGAGACCCGGTACTTC. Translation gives CASSFGSQETRYF.

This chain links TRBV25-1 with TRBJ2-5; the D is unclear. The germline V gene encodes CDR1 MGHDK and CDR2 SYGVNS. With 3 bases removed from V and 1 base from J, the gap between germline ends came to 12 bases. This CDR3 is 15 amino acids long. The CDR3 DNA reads TGTGCCAGCAGTGAGGGAACTCACGCCCAAGAGACCCAGTACTTC. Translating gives CASSEGTHAQETQYF. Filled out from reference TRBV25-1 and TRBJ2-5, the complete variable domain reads EADIYQTPRYLVIGTGKKITLECSQTMGHDKMYWYQQDPGMELHLIHYSYGVNSTEKGDLSSESTVSRIRTEHFPLTLESARPSHTSQYLCASSEGTHAQETQYFGPGTRLLVL.

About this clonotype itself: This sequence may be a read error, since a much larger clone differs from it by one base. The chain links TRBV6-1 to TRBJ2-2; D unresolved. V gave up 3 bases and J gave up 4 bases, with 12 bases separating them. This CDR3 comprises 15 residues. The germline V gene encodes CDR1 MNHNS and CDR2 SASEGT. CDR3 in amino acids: CASSDRPGGTGELFF. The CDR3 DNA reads TGTGCCAGCAGTGACAGACCGGGTGGCACCGGGGAGCTGTTTTTT.

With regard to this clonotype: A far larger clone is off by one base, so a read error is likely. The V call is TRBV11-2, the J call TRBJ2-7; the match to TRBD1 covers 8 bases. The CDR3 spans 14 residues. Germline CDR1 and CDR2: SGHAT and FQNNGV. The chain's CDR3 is CAGSLGTGPYEQYF. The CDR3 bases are TGTGCCGGCAGCTTAGGGACAGGTCCCTACGAGCAGTACTTC.

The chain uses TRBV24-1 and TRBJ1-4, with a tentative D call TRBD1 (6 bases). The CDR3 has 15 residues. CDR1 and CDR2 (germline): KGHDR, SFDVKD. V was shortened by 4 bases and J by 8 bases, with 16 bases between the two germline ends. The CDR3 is CATSEVSTGKEKLFF. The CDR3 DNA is TGTGCCACCAGTGAAGTCTCAACAGGGAAAGAAAAACTGTTTTTT.

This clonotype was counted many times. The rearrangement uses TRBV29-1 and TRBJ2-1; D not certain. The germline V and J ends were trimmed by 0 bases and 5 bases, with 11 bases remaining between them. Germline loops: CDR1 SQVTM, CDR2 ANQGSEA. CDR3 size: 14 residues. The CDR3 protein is CSVEESGAHNEQFF. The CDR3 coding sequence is TGCAGCGTTGAAGAGTCAGGCGCCCACAATGAGCAGTTCTTC.

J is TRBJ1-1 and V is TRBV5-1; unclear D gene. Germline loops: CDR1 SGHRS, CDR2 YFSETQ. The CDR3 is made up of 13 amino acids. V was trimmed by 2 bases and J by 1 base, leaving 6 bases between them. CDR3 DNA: TGCGCCAGCAGCTTCATAGGGAACACTGAAGCTTTCTTT. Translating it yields CASSFIGNTEAFF.

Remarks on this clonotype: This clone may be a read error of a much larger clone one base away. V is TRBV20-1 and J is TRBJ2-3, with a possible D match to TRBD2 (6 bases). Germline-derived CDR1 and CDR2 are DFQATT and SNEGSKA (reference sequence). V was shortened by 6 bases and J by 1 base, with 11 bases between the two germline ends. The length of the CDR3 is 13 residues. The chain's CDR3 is CSALSGGTDTQYF. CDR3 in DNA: TGCAGTGCACTTAGCGGTGGCACAGATACGCAGTATTTT.

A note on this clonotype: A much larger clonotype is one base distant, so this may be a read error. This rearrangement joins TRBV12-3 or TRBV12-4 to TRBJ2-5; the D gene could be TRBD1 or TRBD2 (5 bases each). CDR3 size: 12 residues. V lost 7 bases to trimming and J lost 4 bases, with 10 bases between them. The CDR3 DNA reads TGTGCCAGCAATTTTGGGGGAGAGACCCAGTACTTC. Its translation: CASNFGGETQYF.

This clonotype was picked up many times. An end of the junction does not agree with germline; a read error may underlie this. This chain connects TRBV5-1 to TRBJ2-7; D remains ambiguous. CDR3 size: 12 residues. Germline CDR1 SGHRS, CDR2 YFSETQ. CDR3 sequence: CASSLGAYEQYF. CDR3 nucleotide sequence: TGTGCCAGCAGCTTGGGTGCCTACGAGCAGTACTTC. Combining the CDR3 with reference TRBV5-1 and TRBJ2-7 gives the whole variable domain KAGVTQTPRYLIKTRGQQVTLSCSPISGHRSVSWYQQTPGQGLQFLFEYFSETQRNKGNFPGRFSGRQFSNSRSEMNVSTLELGDSALYLCASSLGAYEQYFGPGTRLTVT.

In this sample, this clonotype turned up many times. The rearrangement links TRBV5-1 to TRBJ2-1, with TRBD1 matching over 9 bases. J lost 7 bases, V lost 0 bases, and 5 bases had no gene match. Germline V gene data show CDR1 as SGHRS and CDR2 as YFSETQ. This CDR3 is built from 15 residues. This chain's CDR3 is CASSLAGTGSNEQFF. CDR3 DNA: TGCGCCAGCAGCTTGGCCGGGACAGGGTCTAATGAGCAGTTCTTC.

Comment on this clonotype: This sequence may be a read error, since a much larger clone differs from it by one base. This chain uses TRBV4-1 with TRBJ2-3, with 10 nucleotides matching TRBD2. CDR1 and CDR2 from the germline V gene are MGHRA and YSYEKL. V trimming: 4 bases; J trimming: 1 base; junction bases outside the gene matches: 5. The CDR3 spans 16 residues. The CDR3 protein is CASSRGAGGGTDTQYF. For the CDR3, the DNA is TGCGCCAGCAGCCGAGGAGCGGGGGGGGGCACAGATACGCAGTATTTT.

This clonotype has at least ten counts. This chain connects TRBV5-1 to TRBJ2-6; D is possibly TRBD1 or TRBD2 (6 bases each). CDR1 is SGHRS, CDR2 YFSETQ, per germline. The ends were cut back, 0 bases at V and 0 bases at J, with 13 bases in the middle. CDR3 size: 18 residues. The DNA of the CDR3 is TGCGCCAGCAGCTTGGTACGGGGGCACCCCTCTGGGGCCAACGTCCTGACTTTC. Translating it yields CASSLVRGHPSGANVLTF.

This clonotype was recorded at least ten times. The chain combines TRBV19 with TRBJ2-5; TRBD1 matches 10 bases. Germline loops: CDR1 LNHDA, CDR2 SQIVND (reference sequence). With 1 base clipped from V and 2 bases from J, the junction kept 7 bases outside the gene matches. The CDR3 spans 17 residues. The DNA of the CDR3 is TGTGCCAGTAGTATAGCTGGAGACAGGGGGCGACAAGAGACCCAGTACTTC. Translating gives CASSIAGDRGRQETQYF.

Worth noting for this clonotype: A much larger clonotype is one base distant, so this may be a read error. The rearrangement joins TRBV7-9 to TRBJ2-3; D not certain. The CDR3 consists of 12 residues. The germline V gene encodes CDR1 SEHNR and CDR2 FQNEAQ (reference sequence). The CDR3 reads CASSGAQDTQCF. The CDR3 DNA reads TGTGCCAGCAGCGGAGCGCAAGATACGCAGTGTTTT.

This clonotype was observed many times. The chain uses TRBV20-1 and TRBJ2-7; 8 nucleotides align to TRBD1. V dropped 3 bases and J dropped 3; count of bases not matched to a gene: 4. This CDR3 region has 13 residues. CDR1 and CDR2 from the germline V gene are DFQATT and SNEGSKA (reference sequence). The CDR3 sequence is CSARGQDNYEQYF. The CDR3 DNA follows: TGCAGTGCTAGGGGACAGGATAACTACGAGCAGTACTTC.

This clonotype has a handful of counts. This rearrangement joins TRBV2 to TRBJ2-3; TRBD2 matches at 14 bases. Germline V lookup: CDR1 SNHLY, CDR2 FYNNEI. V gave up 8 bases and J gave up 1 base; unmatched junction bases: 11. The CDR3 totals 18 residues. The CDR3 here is CASARGGLAGARTDTQYF. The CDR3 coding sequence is TGTGCCAGCGCCCGCGGGGGACTAGCGGGGGCCCGCACAGATACGCAGTATTTT. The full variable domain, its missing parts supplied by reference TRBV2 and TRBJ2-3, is EPEVTQTPSHQVTQMGQEVILRCVPISNHLYFYWYRQILGQKVEFLVSFYNNEISEKSEIFDDQFSVERPDGSNFTLKIRSTKLEDSAMYFCASARGGLAGARTDTQYFGPGTRLTVL.

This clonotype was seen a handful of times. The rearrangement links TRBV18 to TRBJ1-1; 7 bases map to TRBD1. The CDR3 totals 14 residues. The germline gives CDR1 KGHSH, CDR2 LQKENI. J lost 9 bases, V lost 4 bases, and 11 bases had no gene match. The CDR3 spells CASSLYSRDSQAFF. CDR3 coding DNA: TGTGCCAGCTCACTTTACTCCCGGGACAGTCAAGCTTTCTTT.

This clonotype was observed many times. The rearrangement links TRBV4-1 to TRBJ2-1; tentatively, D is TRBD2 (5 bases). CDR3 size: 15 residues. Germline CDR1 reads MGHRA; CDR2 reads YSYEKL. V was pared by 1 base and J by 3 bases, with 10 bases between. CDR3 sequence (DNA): TGCGCCAGCAGCCAAGTCCGCGACTACTACAATGAGCAGTTCTTC. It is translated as CASSQVRDYYNEQFF.

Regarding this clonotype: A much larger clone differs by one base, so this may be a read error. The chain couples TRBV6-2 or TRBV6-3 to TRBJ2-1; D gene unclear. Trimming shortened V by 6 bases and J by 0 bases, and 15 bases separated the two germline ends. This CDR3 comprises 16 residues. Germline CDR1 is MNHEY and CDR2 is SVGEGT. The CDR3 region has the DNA TGTGCCAGCAGGTCCCCCTCCCCTGTCTCCTACAATGAGCAGTTCTTC. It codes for CASRSPSPVSYNEQFF.

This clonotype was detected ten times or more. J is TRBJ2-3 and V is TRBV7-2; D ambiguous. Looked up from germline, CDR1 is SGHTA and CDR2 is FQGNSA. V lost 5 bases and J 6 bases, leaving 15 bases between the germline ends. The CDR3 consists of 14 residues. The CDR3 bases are TGTGCCAGCAGCCCCGGCGCGTGGCCCGATACGCAGTATTTT. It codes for CASSPGAWPDTQYF. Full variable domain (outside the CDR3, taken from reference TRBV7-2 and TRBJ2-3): GAGVSQSPSNKVTEKGKDVELRCDPISGHTALYWYRQSLGQGLEFLIYFQGNSAPDKSGLPSDRFSAERTGGSVSTLTIQRTQQEDSAVYLCASSPGAWPDTQYFGPGTRLTVL.

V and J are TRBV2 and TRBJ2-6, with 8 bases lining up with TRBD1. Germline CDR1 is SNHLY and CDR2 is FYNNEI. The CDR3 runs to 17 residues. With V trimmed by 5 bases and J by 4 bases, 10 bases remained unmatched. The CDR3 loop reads CASSPGAGGSGANVLTF. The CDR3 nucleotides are TGTGCCAGCAGTCCCGGGGCAGGGGGCTCGGGGGCCAACGTCCTGACTTTC.

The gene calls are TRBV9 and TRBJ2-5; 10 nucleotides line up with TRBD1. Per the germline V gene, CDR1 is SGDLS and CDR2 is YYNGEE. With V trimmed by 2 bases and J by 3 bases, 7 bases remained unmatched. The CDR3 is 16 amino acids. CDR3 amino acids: CASSVDRGHRKETQYF. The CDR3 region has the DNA TGTGCCAGCAGCGTTGACAGGGGGCATCGTAAAGAGACCCAGTACTTC.

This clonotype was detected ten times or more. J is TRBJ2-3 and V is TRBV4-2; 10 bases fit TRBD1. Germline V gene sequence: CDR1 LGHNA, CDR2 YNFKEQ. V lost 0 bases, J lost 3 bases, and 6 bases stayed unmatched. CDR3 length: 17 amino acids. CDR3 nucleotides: TGTGCCAGCAGCCAAGATCGGAGGGACAGGGGAACAGATACGCAGTATTTT. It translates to CASSQDRRDRGTDTQYF.